The present T cell receptor beta chain was sequenced within a study of T cells in tumors after PD-1 blockade. Turning to the study itself: No patient had prior checkpoint blockade, systemic immunosuppression, or radiotherapy within 4 weeks. A subset received ongoing vismodegib 150 mg daily alongside anti-PD-1 therapy.

The repertoire was sequenced with immunoSEQ multiplex PCR; TCRdb's copy has only in-frame clones and lacks some. This table holds tens of thousands of clones, about three quarters found once. Trimming took off 0 bases at V and 1 base at J, with 9 bases between the two ends. This CDR3 contains 15 residues. Germline V gene data show CDR1 as LGHNA and CDR2 as YNFKEQ. The TCR originated in a human donor with basal cell carcinoma. The chain uses TRBV4-2 and TRBJ1-1, with TRBD1 as a possible D gene (5 bases). The material was PBMCs, obtained before anti-PD-1 treatment. CDR3 protein: CASSQDAQGNTEAFF. The CDR3 nucleotides read TGTGCCAGCAGCCAAGATGCGCAGGGGAACACTGAAGCTTTCTTT.